Following are 13 T cell receptor beta chains from one sample sequenced in a study of blood T cell repertoires in COVID-19. Here immunoSEQ multiplex PCR was the method, and the copy in TCRdb shows in-frame clones only, minus some. The data hold 250,000 to 400,000 clones, with roughly 90% observed a single time. The sequenced material came from PBMCs or T cells enriched from blood (not recorded which). The source of these receptors is a man in his sixties who had recovered from COVID-19.

The rearrangement joins TRBV24-1 to TRBJ1-2; D might be TRBD1 (6 bases). The CDR3 spans 13 residues. The germline CDR1 and CDR2 sequences are KGHDR and SFDVKD. Trimming removed 4 bases from V and 6 bases from J, with 11 bases in between. CDR3 DNA: TGTGCCACCAGTGAGCCAACAGGGAATGGCTACACCTTC. It specifies CATSEPTGNGYTF.

The gene calls are TRBV5-1 and TRBJ1-6; possible D gene TRBD1, 6 bases. The V end lost 0 bases, the J end lost 7 bases, and 11 bases lay between the germline ends. The CDR3 extends over 15 amino acids. Germline lookup yields CDR1 SGHRS and CDR2 YFSETQ. The CDR3 DNA reads as TGCGCCAGCAGCTTGGCCGGGGGGGGCAATTCACCCCTCCACTTT. This gives the protein CASSLAGGGNSPLHF. Complete variable domain (other parts from reference TRBV5-1 and TRBJ1-6): KAGVTQTPRYLIKTRGQQVTLSCSPISGHRSVSWYQQTPGQGLQFLFEYFSETQRNKGNFPGRFSGRQFSNSRSEMNVSTLELGDSALYLCASSLAGGGNSPLHFGNGTRLTVT.

This clone was counted a single time. CDR3 residues: CASSLLGLQPQHF. CDR3 sequence (DNA): TGTGCCAGCAGCTTGCTAGGTTTGCAGCCCCAGCATTTT. J is TRBJ1-5 and V is TRBV5-5; no clear D. Trimming removed 1 base at V and 7 bases at J, with 9 bases between. From germline, CDR1 is SGHKS and CDR2 YYEKEE (reference sequence). This CDR3 spans 13 amino acids.

This clone occurred a few times. The chain carries TRBV5-1 and TRBJ2-7; 8 bases align to TRBD1. CDR3 size: 14 residues. V lost 4 bases, J lost 2 bases, and 5 bases stayed unmatched. The germline CDR1 and CDR2 sequences are SGHRS and YFSETQ. The CDR3 protein is CASSRGQDPYEQYF. As DNA, the CDR3 is TGCGCCAGCAGCCGGGGACAGGACCCCTACGAGCAGTACTTC. The full variable domain, rest sourced from reference TRBV5-1 and TRBJ2-7, is KAGVTQTPRYLIKTRGQQVTLSCSPISGHRSVSWYQQTPGQGLQFLFEYFSETQRNKGNFPGRFSGRQFSNSRSEMNVSTLELGDSALYLCASSRGQDPYEQYFGPGTRLTVT.

V gene TRBV5-1 combines with J gene TRBJ1-6; D gene ambiguous. Between the trimmed V and J ends, which lost 0 bases and 0 bases, there was a span of 4 bases. The CDR3 runs 15 residues. Per the germline V gene, CDR1 is SGHRS and CDR2 is YFSETQ. DNA for the CDR3: TGCGCCAGCAGCTTGGGGAGCTCCTATAATTCACCCCTCCACTTT. Encoded protein: CASSLGSSYNSPLHF.

This clone was seen just once. The rearrangement links TRBV4-3 to TRBJ2-7, with TRBD1 identical over 8 bases. V was clipped by 0 bases and J by 1 base; unmatched bases: 8. Germline-derived CDR1 and CDR2 are LGHNA and YSLEER. The CDR3 is 17 residues long. CDR3 loop: CASSQEPHGQGSYEQYF. The CDR3, as DNA: TGCGCCAGCAGCCAAGAGCCCCACGGACAGGGTTCCTACGAGCAGTACTTC.

The chain recombines TRBV6-1 with TRBJ2-2; 8 positions match TRBD2. This CDR3 is 18 amino acids long. In germline, CDR1 is MNHNS, CDR2 SASEGT. V shed 4 bases, J shed 6 bases, and the junction held 16 bases outside the gene matches. CDR3 residues: CASSAQLVVAGSAGELFF. CDR3 DNA sequence: TGTGCCAGCAGTGCCCAATTGGTGGTAGCGGGATCGGCCGGGGAGCTGTTTTTT.

V is TRBV7-2 and J is TRBJ1-2; the match to TRBD1 covers 8 bases. The junction had 3 bases not matched to a gene; V was cut back by 1 base and J by 2 bases. The CDR3 covers 15 residues. Germline assignment: CDR1 SGHTA and CDR2 FQGNSA. The CDR3 here is CASSLVGQGNYGYTF. CDR3 sequence (DNA): TGTGCCAGCAGCTTAGTCGGACAGGGAAACTATGGCTACACCTTC.

As concerns this clone: Relative to the germline gene, one junction end is altered; a read error may explain this. CDR3 DNA sequence: TGCAGCGTTGACTGGAGGGCTAACAATGGCTACACCTTC. Protein product: CSVDWRANNGYTF. V gene TRBV29-1 combines with J gene TRBJ1-2; D ambiguous. The CDR3 contains 13 residues. The V gene's germline CDR1 is SQVTM and CDR2 ANQGSEA.

This clone came up a few times. The chain is built from TRBV7-3 and TRBJ2-7; TRBD2 matches at 14 bases. Germline CDR1 and CDR2: SGHTA and FQGTGA. The trim removed 2 bases at V and 3 bases at J, leaving 12 bases unmatched. This CDR3 comprises 19 residues. CDR3 residues: CASSLEGGLAGGPIYEQYF. The CDR3, as DNA: TGTGCCAGCAGCTTAGAAGGAGGACTAGCGGGAGGACCGATCTACGAGCAGTACTTC.

The chain carries TRBV28 and TRBJ1-5; maybe TRBD1 (6 bases). This CDR3 has 16 residues. The germline gives CDR1 MDHEN, CDR2 SYDVKM. Trimming took 3 bases from V and 2 from J, leaving 14 bases between them. For the CDR3, the DNA is TGTGCCAGCAGTTTTGGTGGGGCAGGGGGCAATCAGCCCCAGCATTTT. This encodes CASSFGGAGGNQPQHF.

J is TRBJ2-5 and V is TRBV28, with 12 bases aligning to TRBD2. The CDR3 contains 16 residues. CDR1 MDHEN and CDR2 SYDVKM come from the germline V gene. The trim removed 5 bases at V and 6 bases at J, leaving 10 bases unmatched. The chain's CDR3 is CASSHLAGGPSKTQYF. CDR3 nucleotides: TGTGCCAGCAGTCACCTAGCGGGAGGGCCCTCAAAGACCCAGTACTTC.

The chain carries TRBV4-1 and TRBJ2-7, with D possibly matching TRBD2 (5 bases). This CDR3 contains 15 residues. V was clipped by 1 base and J by 9 bases, with 19 bases between them. Germline CDR1 is MGHRA and CDR2 is YSYEKL. The CDR3 spells CASSQGPSPEMLQYF. The CDR3 region has the DNA TGCGCCAGCAGCCAAGGTCCTAGCCCTGAAATGCTGCAGTACTTC.